A selection of T cell receptor beta chains follows, all from one sample in a study of shared clonotypes between healthy human individuals. Repertoires were generated with immunoSEQ multiplex PCR, while TCRdb's copy carries only in-frame clones and drops some. The sample lists roughly 2.2 million clones, approximately 90% occurring once. The sample taken for sequencing was naive CD4+ T cells from PBMCs. These receptors were obtained from a man between 18 and 35 years old in good health. Some clones in this sample may be carry-over from other donors' samples. Each CDR3 is given with its conserved first and last residue. The order of the fields is D gene, J gene, V gene, clone size, CDR3 DNA, CDR3 protein. D genes are given only for firm matches. Size tells how often a clone was seen (once, few, many) or the class of an expanded clone, and some rows leave it out.

.,TRBJ1-3,TRBV5-6,.,TGTGCCAGCAGTTCCGGAACACCTTTCTCTGGAAACACCATATATTTT,CASSSGTPFSGNTIYF
TRBD1,TRBJ1-1,TRBV18,.,TGTGCCAGCTCACCATGGACAGGGGTGGAGGCTGAAGCTTTCTTT,CASSPWTGVEAEAFF
TRBD2,TRBJ2-7,TRBV7-3,.,TGTGCCAGCAGCCCTCGGGCTAGCGGGAGACTGGACGAGCAGTACTTC,CASSPRASGRLDEQYF
.,TRBJ1-5,TRBV19,.,TGTGCCAGTAAGGGACTTACTAGCAATCAGCCCCAGCATTTT,CASKGLTSNQPQHF
.,TRBJ2-1,TRBV5-1,.,TGCGCCAGCAGCTTGGGCCAAATCGTTTCCTACAATGAGCAGTTCTTC,CASSLGQIVSYNEQFF
TRBD1,TRBJ2-7,TRBV5-1,.,TGCGCCAGCAGCTTGAACAGGGGACCCTACGAGCAGTACTTC,CASSLNRGPYEQYF
.,TRBJ2-2,TRBV10-3,.,TGTGCCATCAGTGTAACGGAAGGCACCGGGGAGCTGTTTTTT,CAISVTEGTGELFF
.,TRBJ2-1,TRBV5-1,.,TGCGCCAGCAGCTGGGCCGGGACGGTTACCTACAATGAGCAGTTCTTC,CASSWAGTVTYNEQFF
.,TRBJ2-5,TRBV5-1,.,TGCGCCAGCAGCTCCCATCCGGGGGCGGGAAAGGTCGGGGAGACCCAGTACTTC,CASSSHPGAGKVGETQYF
TRBD2,TRBJ2-7,TRBV27,.,TGTGCCAGCACCACTAAACGGACCGGGACTAGCGGGAGTACCTACGAGCAGTACTTC,CASTTKRTGTSGSTYEQYF
TRBD1,TRBJ2-1,TRBV11-3,.,TGTGCCAGCAGCCCGGGACAGGACCGGTACTACAATGAGCAGTTCTTC,CASSPGQDRYYNEQFF
.,TRBJ2-3,TRBV28,.,TGTGCCAGCAGTCGTACCGGGACTACGCAGTATTTT,CASSRTGTTQYF
TRBD1,TRBJ2-5,TRBV2,.,TGTGCCAGCAGGAAAAGGCAGGGGGAAGAGACCCAGTACTTC,CASRKRQGEETQYF
TRBD1,TRBJ1-5,TRBV19,.,TGTGCCAGTAGGGGACAGTCTAATCAGCCCCAGCATTTT,CASRGQSNQPQHF
TRBD2,TRBJ2-3,TRBV7-3,.,TGTGCCAGCAGCGCGGGGGGCCTACGACCTGATACGCAGTATTTT,CASSAGGLRPDTQYF
.,TRBJ2-5,TRBV11-2,.,TGTGCCAGCAGCTTAGGCTTTTACGTCAAGTCGGAGACCCAGTACTTC,CASSLGFYVKSETQYF
.,TRBJ2-7,TRBV27,.,TGTGCCAGCAGCCTAAATCGGGCCTACGAGCAGTACTTC,CASSLNRAYEQYF
TRBD2,TRBJ2-1,TRBV18,once,TGTGCCAGCTCACCTAGCGGGAGGTTGTACAATGAGCAGTTCTTC,CASSPSGRLYNEQFF
.,TRBJ2-5,TRBV5-1,.,TGCGCCAGCAGCCTGTCCGGGGATCAGGAGACCCAGTACTTC,CASSLSGDQETQYF
.,TRBJ1-1,TRBV5-1,.,TGCGCCAGCAATCCCACCGCCTTAAACACTGAAGCTTTCTTT,CASNPTALNTEAFF
TRBD1,TRBJ1-1,TRBV6-6,.,TGTGCCAGCAGCAACAGCAGGGGGAAGACTGAAGCTTTCTTT,CASSNSRGKTEAFF
TRBD1,TRBJ2-5,TRBV30,.,TGTGCCTGGAACAGGGGAGTCCAAGAGACCCAGTACTTC,CAWNRGVQETQYF
.,TRBJ1-3,TRBV12-1,.,TGTGCCAGCAGCTCGACCCTACCTGGCCACTCTGGAAACACCATATATTTT,CASSSTLPGHSGNTIYF
.,TRBJ1-4,TRBV7-2,.,TGTGCCAGCAGCCTACCTTATGAAAAACTGTTTTTT,CASSLPYEKLFF
TRBD1,TRBJ2-7,TRBV27,.,TGTGCCAGCAGTTTACCCGGGACAGCGCCTTTAGGGCAGTACTTC,CASSLPGTAPLGQYF
.,TRBJ2-3,TRBV11-2,.,TGTGCCAGCATCTCAGACCTAGCTAGCACAGATACGCAGTATTTT,CASISDLASTDTQYF
.,TRBJ2-1,TRBV5-1,once,TGCGCCAGCAGGACAGGAACGGGGCTTTGGGATGAGCAGTTCTTC,CASRTGTGLWDEQFF
.,TRBJ2-2,TRBV11-3,.,TGTGCCAGCAGCTTAGGAAGGTGGGGCCCCGCGAACACCGGGGAGCTGTTTTTT,CASSLGRWGPANTGELFF
TRBD2,TRBJ2-2,TRBV7-2,.,TGTGCCAGCAGCTCCAGAACTAGCGGGAGTACCGGGGAGCTGTTTTTT,CASSSRTSGSTGELFF
TRBD1,TRBJ2-7,TRBV10-3,few,TGTGCCATCAGTGGGACAGGAACCTACGAGCAGTACTTC,CAISGTGTYEQYF
.,TRBJ2-2,TRBV5-4,few,TGTGCCAGCAGCTTGCAATACACGGGAAACACCGGGGAGCTGTTTTTT,CASSLQYTGNTGELFF
TRBD2,TRBJ2-7,TRBV11-1,.,TGTGCCAGCAGTCCTATCGGGAGGCTCTACGAGCAGTACTTC,CASSPIGRLYEQYF
.,TRBJ1-1,TRBV6-5,.,TGTGCCAGCAGGCTCAGGGTACAACTTGAAGCTTTCTTT,CASRLRVQLEAFF
.,TRBJ2-7,TRBV5-1,.,TGCGCCAGCAGCAAACAGCCAGGGGCCGGGGCCTACGAGCAGTACTTC,CASSKQPGAGAYEQYF
TRBD1,TRBJ2-7,TRBV5-1,.,TGCGCCAGCAGACCAGGGTGGGGAGCGCTACAGGGGTTCTACGAGCAGTACTTC,CASRPGWGALQGFYEQYF
TRBD1,TRBJ1-4,TRBV28,.,TGTGCCAGCAGACAGGGGGCCGCAACTAATGAAAAACTGTTTTTT,CASRQGAATNEKLFF
.,TRBJ2-4,TRBV18,once,TGTGCCAGCTCATTGGGGAGGCAAAACATTCAGTACTTC,CASSLGRQNIQYF
TRBD2,TRBJ2-5,TRBV7-7,.,TGTGCCAGCAGCCAAACTAGCGGGGGCGTCGAGACCCAGTACTTC,CASSQTSGGVETQYF
TRBD1,TRBJ2-5,TRBV15,.,TGTGCCACCAGCAGAAAACCGGGACAGGGGTCTCTAGAGACCCAGTACTTC,CATSRKPGQGSLETQYF
.,TRBJ2-2,TRBV2,.,TGTGCCAGCATCCAGGGTGCCTCCACCGGGGAGCTGTTTTTT,CASIQGASTGELFF
.,TRBJ2-7,TRBV7-6,.,TGTGCCAGCAGCTTAGCAGGGGGGGGCAGGGGACGGTACGAGCAGTACTTC,CASSLAGGGRGRYEQYF
.,TRBJ1-2,TRBV28,.,TGTGCCAGCACCCCAGGGACCGCCGCTAACTATGGCTACACCTTC,CASTPGTAANYGYTF
TRBD1,TRBJ2-4,TRBV6-1,.,TGTGCCAGCTGTGGGTTTGGGGCAGGGGGTGCTGATCCAGCCAAAAACATTCAGTACTTC,CASCGFGAGGADPAKNIQYF
.,TRBJ1-1,TRBV6-1,.,TGTGCCAGCAAATTGGACACTGAAGCTTTCTTT,CASKLDTEAFF
TRBD1,TRBJ2-3,TRBV28,.,TGTGCCAGCAGTCTCCGGACAGGTGCGAAAGATACGCAGTATTTT,CASSLRTGAKDTQYF
TRBD1,TRBJ2-7,TRBV30,.,TGTGCCTGGAGTGGGGGACAGGGCTCCTACGAGCAGTACTTC,CAWSGGQGSYEQYF
.,TRBJ1-3,TRBV9,.,TGTGCCAGCAGCGTAGACGGCTACTCTGGAAACACCATATATTTT,CASSVDGYSGNTIYF
TRBD1,TRBJ1-5,TRBV5-1,.,TGCGCCAGCAGCCCAACCGGGACAGGCATCAATCAGCCCCAGCATTTT,CASSPTGTGINQPQHF
.,TRBJ2-3,TRBV5-1,.,TGCGCCAGCAGCTCCCGGGACTTCACAGATACGCAGTATTTT,CASSSRDFTDTQYF
.,TRBJ2-5,TRBV7-2,.,TGTGCCAGCAGCTTAGGGCCTAGTCAAGAGACCCAGTACTTC,CASSLGPSQETQYF
TRBD2,TRBJ2-7,TRBV6-6,.,TGTGCCAGCAGTAGTCCCGGGGGGAAGGAGTACGAGCAGTACTTC,CASSSPGGKEYEQYF
TRBD2,TRBJ2-3,TRBV27,.,TGTGCCAGCAGTTTACGTGCGGGGGAGATTTTTTCGGGAGATACGCAGTATTTT,CASSLRAGEIFSGDTQYF
TRBD1,TRBJ2-7,TRBV6-1,.,TGTGCCAGCCGCATCTCCGGGACAGAGCCATGGGAGCAGTACTTC,CASRISGTEPWEQYF
.,TRBJ1-3,TRBV5-1,.,TGCGCCAGCAGCTTAGGTGGGCCTGCAGCGGGAAACACCATATATTTT,CASSLGGPAAGNTIYF